The sequence of this TCR beta chain was determined in a study of monozygotic twins with cystic fibrosis. Study-wide points: V usage most resembled the co-twin in 13 of 16 pairs. No link emerged between shared CDR3 counts and age, concordance or severity.

Sequencing used immunoSEQ multiplex PCR; TCRdb keeps in-frame clones, though not all of them. The sample contains 20,000 to 30,000 clones, approximately 90% of which appear only once. A note on this clone: The antigen is undetermined.

The CDR3 covers 13 residues. V was shortened by 4 bases and J by 1 base, with 7 bases between the two germline ends. Germline V lookup: CDR1 MGHRA, CDR2 YSYEKL. The clonotype originates from a girl aged 2 to 9 with cystic fibrosis. The sample comprised blood. The rearrangement links TRBV4-1 to TRBJ2-5, with D perhaps matching TRBD1 or TRBD2 (6 bases each). The CDR3 bases are TGCGCCAGCAGCCGGGGGGCCCAAGAGACCCAGTACTTC. Translation gives CASSRGAQETQYF.